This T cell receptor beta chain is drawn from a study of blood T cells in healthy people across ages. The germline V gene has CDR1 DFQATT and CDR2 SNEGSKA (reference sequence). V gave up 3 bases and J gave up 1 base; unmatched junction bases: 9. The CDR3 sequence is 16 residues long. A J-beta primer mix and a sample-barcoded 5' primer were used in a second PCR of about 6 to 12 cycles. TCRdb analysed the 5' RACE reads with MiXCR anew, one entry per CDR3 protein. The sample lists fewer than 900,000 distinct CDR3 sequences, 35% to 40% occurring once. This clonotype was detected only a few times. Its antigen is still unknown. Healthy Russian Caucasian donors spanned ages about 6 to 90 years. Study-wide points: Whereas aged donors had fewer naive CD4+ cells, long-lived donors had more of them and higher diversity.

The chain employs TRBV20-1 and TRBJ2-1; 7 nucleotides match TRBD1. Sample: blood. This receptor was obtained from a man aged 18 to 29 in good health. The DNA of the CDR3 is TGCAGTGCTAGGGGGTACGACAGGGATTCCTACAATGAGCAGTTCTTC. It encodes CSARGYDRDSYNEQFF.